The T cell receptor beta chain under discussion was sequenced for a study of CD8+CD57+ T cells in acquired aplastic anemia. Study-level points and caveats: No significant patient-versus-control difference appeared in CD8+ Simpson's diversity.

Ten or more counts support this clonotype. Its antigen remains unidentified. The CDR3 sequence is 16 residues long. J lost 5 bases, V lost 0 bases, and 6 bases had no gene match. Germline CDR1 MGHRA, CDR2 YSYEKL. Genomic DNA provided the template from which TCR beta VDJ and CDR3 profiles were obtained. TCRdb re-analysed the reads in MiXCR, keeping a single row per CDR3 protein. This table holds 400,000 to 500,000 distinct CDR3 sequences, just under 70% found once. The clonotype originates from a human donor in good health, serving as a control. Sequenced material: sorted CD4+, CD8+, or CD8+CD57+ T cells (not recorded which) from PBMCs. The genes are TRBV4-1 and TRBJ2-2, with 7 bases fitting TRBD1. In nucleotides, the CDR3 is TGCGCCAGCAGCCAAGAACAGGGGCAATGGACCGGGGAGCTGTTTTTT. Translated, it gives CASSQEQGQWTGELFF.